This TCR beta chain is from a study of beta chain features in type 1 diabetes. Study-level information: Age, gender and cell yields were alike across patients and healthy donors.

Purities over 95% were achieved in all sorted populations. The V gene end was trimmed by 6 bases and the J gene end by 5 bases; junction bases not matched to a gene: 4. The CDR3 runs 15 residues. Germline loops: CDR1 MNHNY, CDR2 SVGAGI (reference sequence). The study reverse transcribed the entire isolated RNA, so it sequenced expressed TCRB transcripts. Method: immunoSEQ multiplex PCR; TCRdb's copy keeps in-frame clones and lacks some. This sample yields about 660,000 clones, of which more than 13% are seen a single time; just under 0.04% belongs to the top ten. Note on this clone: What it recognizes is unknown.

Findings and limits, study-wide: Moderate but significant shortening of TCRB CDR3s was recorded in all four CD4+ subsets from Type 1 diabetes patients. Whether TCRB rearrangement is influenced by HLA type went unresolved here.

The chain recombines TRBV6-6 with TRBJ2-3; 14 nucleotides align to TRBD2. The receptor's source is a man aged 18-30 years with type 1 diabetes. Sequencing was carried out using naive CD4+ T cells from blood. The CDR3 DNA reads TGTGCCAGCAGGACTAGCGGGGGGGCCGGAGATACGCAGTATTTT. Translation: CASRTSGGAGDTQYF.